This T cell receptor beta chain comes out of a study of long-term antiretroviral therapy in people with HIV. V lost 5 bases and J lost 1, with 8 bases in between. The CDR3 has 13 residues. Germline CDR1 WSHSY, CDR2 SAAADI. In this sample, this clone turned up once. What it binds is not known. An immunoSEQ assay, version v3.0, was performed at survey level. Here immunoSEQ multiplex PCR was the method, and the copy in TCRdb shows in-frame clones only, minus some. The sample has roughly 34,000 clones, 70% to 80% seen once. Study-level points and caveats: Clones that expanded before ART (that is, prior to treatment) dominated the repertoire at all time points.

This sequence originates from a young man with HIV. The V and J genes are TRBV10-2 and TRBJ1-1; D call uncertain. Sequences were derived from unsorted PBMCs, sampled 1.9 years after starting antiretroviral therapy. The CDR3 DNA reads TGCGCCAGCAGTATTAACACGAACACTGAAGCTTTCTTT. Amino acid sequence: CASSINTNTEAFF.